The 9 T cell receptor beta chains given below trace back to one sample, sequenced in a study of OX40 agonist ivuxolimab in advanced cancers. Produced via immunoSEQ multiplex PCR; TCRdb's table is partial and in-frame only. The repertoire has some 76,000 clones, around nine tenths of them found once; the top ten carry under 0.85%. Sample: CD4+ or CD8+ T cells sorted from blood, taken in a trial of the OX40 agonist ivuxolimab. Receptors originate from an adult with an advanced solid tumor such as melanoma, head and neck, liver or kidney cancer.

The chain is built from TRBV28 and TRBJ1-5; 7 bases line up with TRBD1. Trimming cost V 8 bases and J 4 bases; bases outside gene matches: 2. This CDR3 contains 12 residues. Germline V CDR1 and CDR2: MDHEN, SYDVKM. The CDR3 bases are TGTGCCAGCCAGACAGGGAATCAGCCCCAGCATTTT. Translating it yields CASQTGNQPQHF.

This chain links TRBV19 with TRBJ1-5; 7 nucleotides agree with TRBD1. Germline assignment: CDR1 LNHDA and CDR2 SQIVND (reference sequence). This CDR3 has 15 residues. V lost 4 bases, J lost 7 bases, and 10 bases stayed unmatched. Written as DNA, the CDR3 is TGTGCCAGTAGTAAAACCGGGACAGCGGTACAGCCCCAGCATTTT. Translating gives CASSKTGTAVQPQHF.

The chain employs TRBV15 and TRBJ1-2; 7 bases are a match to TRBD1. With V trimmed by 3 bases and J by 3 bases, 7 bases remained unmatched. The CDR3 covers 15 residues. Germline CDR1 LNHNV, CDR2 YYDKDF (reference sequence). CDR3: CATSREGGIHYGYTF. CDR3 DNA sequence: TGTGCCACCAGCAGGGAAGGGGGCATTCACTATGGCTACACCTTC.

V gene TRBV7-2 combines with J gene TRBJ2-1, with 8 bases lining up with TRBD2. The CDR3 loop spans 16 amino acids. V dropped 5 bases and J dropped 8; count of bases not matched to a gene: 14. Per germline, CDR1 SGHTA and CDR2 FQGNSA. Here the CDR3 reads CASSPWGGAGVDEQFF. In nucleotides, the CDR3 is TGTGCCAGCAGCCCCTGGGGGGGAGCGGGGGTCGATGAGCAGTTCTTC. Drawing the rest from reference TRBV7-2 and TRBJ2-1, the complete variable domain is GAGVSQSPSNKVTEKGKDVELRCDPISGHTALYWYRQSLGQGLEFLIYFQGNSAPDKSGLPSDRFSAERTGGSVSTLTIQRTQQEDSAVYLCASSPWGGAGVDEQFFGPGTRLTVL.

The gene calls are TRBV7-9 and TRBJ2-2; either TRBD1 or TRBD2 may fit D (5 bases each). The germline CDR1 and CDR2 sequences are SEHNR and FQNEAQ (reference sequence). The CDR3 is 17 amino acids. The V end was cut by 2 bases, the J end by 3 bases, with 16 bases between. The CDR3 sequence is CASSLLKPGRDTGELFF. CDR3 coding DNA: TGTGCCAGCAGCTTATTGAAGCCAGGGAGAGACACCGGGGAGCTGTTTTTT.

The V gene is TRBV2, the J gene TRBJ1-3; D possibly corresponds to TRBD1 (6 bases). The CDR3 sequence is 14 residues long. Germline V gives CDR1 SNHLY, CDR2 FYNNEI. Between the trimmed V and J ends, which lost 5 bases and 0 bases, there was a span of 8 bases. The chain's CDR3 is CASSRDISGNTIYF. As DNA, the CDR3 is TGTGCCAGCAGTAGGGACATCTCTGGAAACACCATATATTTT. The full variable domain, rest sourced from reference TRBV2 and TRBJ1-3, is EPEVTQTPSHQVTQMGQEVILRCVPISNHLYFYWYRQILGQKVEFLVSFYNNEISEKSEIFDDQFSVERPDGSNFTLKIRSTKLEDSAMYFCASSRDISGNTIYFGEGSWLTVV.

The chain has TRBV6-4 and TRBJ2-3; 9 bases align to TRBD2. CDR3 length: 14 residues. Germline assignment: CDR1 MRHNA and CDR2 SNTAGT. V trimming: 5 bases; J trimming: 6 bases; junction bases outside the gene matches: 6. The CDR3 DNA follows: TGTGCCAGCAGTTCCAGCGGGGGGCGGGATACGCAGTATTTT. Its translation is CASSSSGGRDTQYF.

The chain links TRBV6-6 to TRBJ2-3; TRBD2 matches at 12 bases. CDR1 and CDR2 (germline): MNHNY, SVGAGI (reference sequence). The CDR3 contains 16 residues. J lost 6 bases, V lost 1 base, and 5 bases had no gene match. CDR3 sequence: CASSYFLAGGADTQYF. In DNA form, the CDR3 reads TGTGCCAGCAGTTACTTCCTAGCGGGAGGGGCGGATACGCAGTATTTT.

The chain is built from TRBV28 and TRBJ2-5, with a possible D match to TRBD1 (6 bases). Trimming stripped 2 bases from V and 2 bases from J, with 18 bases between. CDR1 is MDHEN, CDR2 SYDVKM, per germline. This CDR3 is built from 17 residues. CDR3 sequence: CASSLIGGFGLQETQYF. Here the CDR3 DNA reads TGTGCCAGCAGTTTAATTGGGGGCTTCGGTCTTCAAGAGACCCAGTACTTC.